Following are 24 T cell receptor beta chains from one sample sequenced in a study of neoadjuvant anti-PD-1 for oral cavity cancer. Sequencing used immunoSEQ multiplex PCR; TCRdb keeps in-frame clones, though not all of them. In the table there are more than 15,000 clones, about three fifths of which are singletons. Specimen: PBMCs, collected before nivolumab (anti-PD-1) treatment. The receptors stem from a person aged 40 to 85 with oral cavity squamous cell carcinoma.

The CDR3 sequence is CASSLGQGRRTYEQYF. The CDR3 coding sequence is TGCGCCAGCAGCTTGGGACAGGGGAGAAGGACCTACGAGCAGTACTTC. The rearrangement links TRBV5-1 to TRBJ2-7; 8 nucleotides match TRBD1. V dropped 0 bases and J dropped 2; count of bases not matched to a gene: 7. There are 16 residues in the CDR3. The germline V gene has CDR1 SGHRS and CDR2 YFSETQ.

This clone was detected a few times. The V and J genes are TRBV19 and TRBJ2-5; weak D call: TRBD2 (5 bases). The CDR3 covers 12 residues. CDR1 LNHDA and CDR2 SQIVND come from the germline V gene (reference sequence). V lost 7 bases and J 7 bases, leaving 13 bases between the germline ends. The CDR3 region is CASNSYRGTQYF. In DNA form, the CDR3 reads TGTGCCAGTAACTCCTACCGGGGGACCCAGTACTTC.

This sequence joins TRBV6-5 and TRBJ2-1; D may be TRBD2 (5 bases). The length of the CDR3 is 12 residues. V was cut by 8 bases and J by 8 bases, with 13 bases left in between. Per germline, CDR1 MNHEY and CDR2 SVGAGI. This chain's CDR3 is CASGPGVDEQFF. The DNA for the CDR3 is TGTGCCAGCGGCCCCGGGGTCGATGAGCAGTTCTTC.

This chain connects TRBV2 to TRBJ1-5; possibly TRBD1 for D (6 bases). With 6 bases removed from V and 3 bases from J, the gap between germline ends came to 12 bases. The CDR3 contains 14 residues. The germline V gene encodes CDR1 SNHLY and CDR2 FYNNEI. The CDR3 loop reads CASRSTGNNQPQHF. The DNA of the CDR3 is TGTGCCAGCAGGTCAACAGGGAACAATCAGCCCCAGCATTTT.

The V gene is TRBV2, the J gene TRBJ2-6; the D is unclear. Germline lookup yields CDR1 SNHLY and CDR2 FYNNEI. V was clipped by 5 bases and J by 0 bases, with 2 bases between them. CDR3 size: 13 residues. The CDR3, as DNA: TGTGCCAGCAGTCGCTCTGGGGCCAACGTCCTGACTTTC. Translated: CASSRSGANVLTF.

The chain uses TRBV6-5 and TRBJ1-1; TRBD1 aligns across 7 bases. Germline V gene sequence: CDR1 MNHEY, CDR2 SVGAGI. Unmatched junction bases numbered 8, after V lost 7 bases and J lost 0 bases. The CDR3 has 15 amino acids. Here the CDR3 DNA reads TGTGCCAGCATTCCCAGGGACAGACTGAACACTGAAGCTTTCTTT. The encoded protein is CASIPRDRLNTEAFF.

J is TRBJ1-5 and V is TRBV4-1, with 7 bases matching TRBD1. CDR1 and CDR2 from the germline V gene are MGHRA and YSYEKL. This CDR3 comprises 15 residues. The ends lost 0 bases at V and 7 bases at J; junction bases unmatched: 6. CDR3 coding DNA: TGCGCCAGCAGCCAAGAGGACAGGTATCGACAGCCCCAGCATTTT. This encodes CASSQEDRYRQPQHF.

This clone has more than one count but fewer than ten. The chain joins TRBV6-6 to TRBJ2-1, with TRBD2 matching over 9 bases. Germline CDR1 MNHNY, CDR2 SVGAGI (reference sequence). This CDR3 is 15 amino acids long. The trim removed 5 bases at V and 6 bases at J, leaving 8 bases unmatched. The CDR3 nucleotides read TGTGCCAGCAGTAACATAGCGGGAGTGGTCAATGAGCAGTTCTTC. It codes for CASSNIAGVVNEQFF.

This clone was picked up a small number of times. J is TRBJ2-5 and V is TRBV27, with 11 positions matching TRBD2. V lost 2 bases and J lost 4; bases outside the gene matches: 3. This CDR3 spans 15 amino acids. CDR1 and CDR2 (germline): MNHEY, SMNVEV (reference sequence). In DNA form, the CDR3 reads TGTGCCAGCAGTTTACTAGCGGGAGGCATAGAGACCCAGTACTTC. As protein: CASSLLAGGIETQYF.

The CDR3 DNA follows: TGTGCCAGCAGCTTACTAGCGGGAGGAACGGATACGCAGTATTTT. Residues: CASSLLAGGTDTQYF. The chain has TRBV11-2 and TRBJ2-3; 11 bases match TRBD2. Germline V gene sequence: CDR1 SGHAT, CDR2 FQNNGV. CDR3 length equals 15 residues. V trimming: 2 bases; J trimming: 6 bases; junction bases outside the gene matches: 4.

The CDR3 spells CASSQDWAGTYGYTF. The CDR3, as DNA: TGCGCCAGCAGCCAAGATTGGGCAGGTACCTATGGCTACACCTTC. The rearrangement links TRBV4-1 to TRBJ1-2, with no clear D. CDR3 length: 15 residues. Germline values: CDR1 MGHRA, CDR2 YSYEKL. V lost 0 bases and J lost 4, with 12 bases in between.

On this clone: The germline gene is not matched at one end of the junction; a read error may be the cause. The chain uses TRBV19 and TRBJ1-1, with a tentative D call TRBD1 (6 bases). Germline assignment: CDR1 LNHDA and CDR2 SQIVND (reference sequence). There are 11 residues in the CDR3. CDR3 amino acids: CASSIQGSAFF. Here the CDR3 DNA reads TGTGCGAGTAGTATCCAGGGGAGTGCTTTCTTT. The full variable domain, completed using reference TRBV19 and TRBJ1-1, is DGGITQSPKYLFRKEGQNVTLSCEQNLNHDAMYWYRQDPGQGLRLIYYSQIVNDFQKGDIAEGYSVSREKKESFPLTVTSAQKNPTAFYLCASSIQGSAFFGQGTRLTVV.

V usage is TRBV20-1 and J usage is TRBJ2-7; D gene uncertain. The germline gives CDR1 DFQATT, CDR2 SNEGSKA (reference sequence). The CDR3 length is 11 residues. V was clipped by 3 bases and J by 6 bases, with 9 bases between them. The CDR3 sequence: CSASPGLEQYF. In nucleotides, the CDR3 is TGCAGTGCTAGCCCGGGCCTCGAGCAGTACTTC.

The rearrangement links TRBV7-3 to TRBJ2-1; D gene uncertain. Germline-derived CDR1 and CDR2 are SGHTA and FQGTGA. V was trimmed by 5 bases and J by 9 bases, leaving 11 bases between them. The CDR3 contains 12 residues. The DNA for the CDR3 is TGTGCCAGCAGCCGCGTATCTGGTGAGCAGTTCTTC. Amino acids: CASSRVSGEQFF.

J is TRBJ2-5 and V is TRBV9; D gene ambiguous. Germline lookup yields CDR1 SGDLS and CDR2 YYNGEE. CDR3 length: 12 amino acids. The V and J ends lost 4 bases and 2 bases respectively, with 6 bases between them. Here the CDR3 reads CASSMPQETQYF. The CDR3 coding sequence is TGTGCCAGCAGCATGCCTCAAGAGACCCAGTACTTC.

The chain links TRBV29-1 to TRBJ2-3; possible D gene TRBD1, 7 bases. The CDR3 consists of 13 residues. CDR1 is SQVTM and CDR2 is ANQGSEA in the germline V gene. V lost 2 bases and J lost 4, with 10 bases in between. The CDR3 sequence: CSVEQGGSDTQYF. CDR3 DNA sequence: TGCAGCGTTGAACAGGGGGGATCAGATACGCAGTATTTT.

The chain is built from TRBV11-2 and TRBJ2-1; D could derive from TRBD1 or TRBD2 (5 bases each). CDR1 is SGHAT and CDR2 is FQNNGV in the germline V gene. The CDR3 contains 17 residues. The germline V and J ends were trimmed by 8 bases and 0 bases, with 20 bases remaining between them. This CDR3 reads CASLKGLALSSYNEQFF. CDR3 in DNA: TGTGCCAGCCTAAAGGGGCTAGCCCTTAGCTCCTACAATGAGCAGTTCTTC. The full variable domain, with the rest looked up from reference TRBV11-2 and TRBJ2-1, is EAGVAQSPRYKIIEKRQSVAFWCNPISGHATLYWYQQILGQGPKLLIQFQNNGVVDDSQLPKDRFSAERLKGVDSTLKIQPAKLEDSAVYLCASLKGLALSSYNEQFFGPGTRLTVL.

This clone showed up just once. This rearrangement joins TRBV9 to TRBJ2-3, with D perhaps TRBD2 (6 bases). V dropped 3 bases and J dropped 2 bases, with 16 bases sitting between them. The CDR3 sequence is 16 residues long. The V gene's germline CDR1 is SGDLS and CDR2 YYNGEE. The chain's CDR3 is CASSASPRRDTDTQYF. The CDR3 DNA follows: TGTGCCAGCAGCGCCAGTCCGCGGAGGGACACAGATACGCAGTATTTT. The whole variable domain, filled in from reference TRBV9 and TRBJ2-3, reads DSGVTQTPKHLITATGQRVTLRCSPRSGDLSVYWYQQSLDQGLQFLIQYYNGEERAKGNILERFSAQQFPDLHSELNLSSLELGDSALYFCASSASPRRDTDTQYFGPGTRLTVL.

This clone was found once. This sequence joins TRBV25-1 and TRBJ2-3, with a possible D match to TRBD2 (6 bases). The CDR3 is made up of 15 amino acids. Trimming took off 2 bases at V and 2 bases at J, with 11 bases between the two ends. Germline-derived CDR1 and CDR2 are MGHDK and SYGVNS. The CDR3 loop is CASSERGFYTDTQYF. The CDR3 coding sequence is TGTGCCAGCAGTGAACGGGGGTTTTACACAGATACGCAGTATTTT.

CDR3: CASSRYNEQFF. The CDR3 DNA is TGTGCCAGCAGCCGATACAATGAGCAGTTCTTC. The chain combines TRBV7-6 with TRBJ2-1; D is unclear. Germline V lookup: CDR1 SGHVS, CDR2 FNYEAQ. There are 11 residues in the CDR3. Trimming left V 5 bases short and J 4 bases short, with 3 bases between.

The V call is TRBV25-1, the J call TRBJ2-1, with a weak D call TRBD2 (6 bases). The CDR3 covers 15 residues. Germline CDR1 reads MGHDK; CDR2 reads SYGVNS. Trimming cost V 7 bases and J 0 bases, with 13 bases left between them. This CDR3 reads CASTQAGISYNEQFF. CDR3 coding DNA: TGTGCCAGCACCCAAGCGGGTATCTCCTACAATGAGCAGTTCTTC.

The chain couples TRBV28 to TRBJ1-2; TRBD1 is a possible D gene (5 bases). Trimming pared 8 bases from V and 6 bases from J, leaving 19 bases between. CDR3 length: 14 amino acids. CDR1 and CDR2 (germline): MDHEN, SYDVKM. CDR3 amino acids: CASSDGGWDDGYTF. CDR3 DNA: TGTGCCAGCTCAGATGGGGGGTGGGACGATGGCTACACCTTC.

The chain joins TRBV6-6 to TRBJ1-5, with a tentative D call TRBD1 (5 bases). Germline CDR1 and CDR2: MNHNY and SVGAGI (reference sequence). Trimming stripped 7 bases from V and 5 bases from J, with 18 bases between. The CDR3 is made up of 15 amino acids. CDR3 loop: CASIPERGDDQPQHF. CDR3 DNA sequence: TGTGCCAGCATCCCGGAGAGGGGCGACGATCAGCCCCAGCATTTT.

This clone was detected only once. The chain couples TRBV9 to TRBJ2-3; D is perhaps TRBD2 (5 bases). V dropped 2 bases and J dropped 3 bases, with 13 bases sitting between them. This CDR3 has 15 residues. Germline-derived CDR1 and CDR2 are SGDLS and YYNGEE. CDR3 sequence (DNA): TGTGCCAGCAGCGTGTCACTAGATCGAACAGATACGCAGTATTTT. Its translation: CASSVSLDRTDTQYF.